The next 7 T cell receptor beta chains were all read from a single sample in a study of T cell responses to AZD1222 COVID-19 vaccine. The repertoire was sequenced with immunoSEQ multiplex PCR; TCRdb's copy has only in-frame clones and lacks some. The top ten clones hold 28% of a sample with about 72,000 clones, 80% to 90% of them seen once. The sample in question was peripheral blood, obtained 28 days after the second AZD1222 dose. These receptors were collected from an adult who received the AZD1222 COVID-19 vaccine.

This clone was seen a few times. This chain links TRBV5-1 with TRBJ2-7, with a weak D call TRBD1 (6 bases). Per the germline V gene, CDR1 is SGHRS and CDR2 is YFSETQ. Trimming stripped 3 bases from V and 3 bases from J, with 13 bases between. The CDR3 runs to 14 residues. The CDR3 nucleotides read TGCGCCAGCAGCTACATAAAGGGGGACTACGAGCAGTACTTC. Amino acids: CASSYIKGDYEQYF.

This clone was observed once. The chain uses TRBV7-6 and TRBJ1-3; D perhaps matches TRBD1 (5 bases). The length of the CDR3 is 16 residues. V lost 1 base and J 2 bases, leaving 12 bases between the germline ends. The V gene's germline CDR1 is SGHVS and CDR2 FNYEAQ. DNA for the CDR3: TGTGCCAGCAGCTTAGTGGGGGGAACCCCTGGAAACACCATATATTTT. This sequence encodes CASSLVGGTPGNTIYF.

The chain links TRBV29-1 to TRBJ1-4, with D possibly being TRBD1 (5 bases). Germline loops: CDR1 SQVTM, CDR2 ANQGSEA. V lost 7 bases and J 7 bases, leaving 13 bases between the germline ends. The CDR3 is 12 residues long. This chain's CDR3 is CSASQGFEKLFF. The CDR3 bases are TGCAGCGCTTCCCAGGGATTTGAAAAACTGTTTTTT.

Only a few counts were recorded for this clone. The chain uses TRBV6-5 and TRBJ2-7; either TRBD1 or TRBD2 may supply D (6 bases each). Germline CDR1 MNHEY, CDR2 SVGAGI. This CDR3 region has 14 residues. Between the trimmed V and J ends, which lost 2 bases and 3 bases, there was a span of 11 bases. The CDR3 region has the DNA TGTGCCAGCAGTTACCTCGGGGGCATCTACGAGCAGTACTTC. Translating gives CASSYLGGIYEQYF.

The rearrangement links TRBV2 to TRBJ2-7; 7 bases are a match to TRBD1. This CDR3 region has 13 residues. V shed 6 bases, J shed 4 bases, and the junction held 6 bases outside the gene matches. The germline CDR1 and CDR2 sequences are SNHLY and FYNNEI. The CDR3 bases are TGTGCCAGCAGGGGGGACAGCTTTTACGAGCAGTACTTC. As protein: CASRGDSFYEQYF.

CDR3 in DNA: TGTGCCAGCAGTTACGATAGGGCTAGCGGGAGCGGTGAGCAGTTCTTC. This gives the protein CASSYDRASGSGEQFF. J is TRBJ2-1 and V is TRBV6-2 or TRBV6-3; 10 bases are shared with TRBD2. The CDR3 length is 16 residues. In germline, CDR1 is MNHEY, CDR2 SVGEGT. The V segment lost 2 bases and the J segment 9 bases; nucleotides outside the gene matches: 10.

V gene TRBV3-1 (or the pseudogene TRBV3-2) combines with J gene TRBJ1-1; 7 bases line up with TRBD1. The V segment lost 3 bases and the J segment 3 bases; nucleotides outside the gene matches: 7. Germline CDR1 and CDR2: LGHDT and YNNKEL (reference sequence). This CDR3 region has 15 residues. CDR3 sequence: CASSHGDRAYTEAFF. The CDR3 coding sequence is TGTGCCAGCAGCCATGGGGACAGAGCATACACTGAAGCTTTCTTT.